These 20 T cell receptor beta chains originate from one sample sequenced in a study of CD8+CD57+ T cells in acquired aplastic anemia. Profiling of TCR beta VDJ combinations and CDR3 sequences used genomic DNA as template. From the reads, TCRdb called clonotypes with MiXCR, one entry per CDR3 protein. Among some 290,000 distinct CDR3 sequences listed, roughly three fifths were seen once. The source material was sorted CD4+, CD8+, or CD8+CD57+ T cells (not recorded which) from PBMCs. Receptor source: a human donor with severe aplastic anemia or a healthy control (not recorded which).

This clonotype was counted ten times or more. The chain carries TRBV20-1 and TRBJ2-2, with 8 bases aligning to TRBD2. J gave up 5 bases and V 6 bases, and 8 bases lay outside the gene matches. The CDR3 totals 14 residues. The germline gives CDR1 DFQATT, CDR2 SNEGSKA (reference sequence). CDR3 in DNA: TGCAGTGCCACCCCAGGACTAGCAACCGGGGAGCTGTTTTTT. It specifies CSATPGLATGELFF.

The rearrangement links TRBV7-9 to TRBJ1-6; D gene uncertain. Trimming removed 6 bases from V and 2 bases from J, with 14 bases in between. This CDR3 is 16 amino acids long. The V gene's germline CDR1 is SEHNR and CDR2 FQNEAQ (reference sequence). The CDR3 region is CASSSDRIPYNSPLHF. The CDR3 DNA reads as TGTGCCAGCAGTTCCGACCGAATCCCCTATAATTCACCCCTCCACTTT. The full variable domain, rest sourced from reference TRBV7-9 and TRBJ1-6, is DTGVSQNPRHKITKRGQNVTFRCDPISEHNRLYWYRQTLGQGPEFLTYFQNEAQLEKSRLLSDRFSAERPKGSFSTLEIQRTEQGDSAMYLCASSSDRIPYNSPLHFGNGTRLTVT.

This clonotype was seen a single time. The rearrangement joins TRBV7-9 to TRBJ1-2; the D is unclear. V lost 4 bases and J 5 bases, leaving 14 bases between the germline ends. Germline V gene data show CDR1 as SEHNR and CDR2 as FQNEAQ (reference sequence). The CDR3 is 14 residues long. CDR3 sequence reads: CASSSVRLDYGYTF. The CDR3 DNA reads as TGTGCCAGCAGCTCTGTCCGATTGGATTATGGCTACACCTTC. The variable domain in full, with the rest retrieved from reference TRBV7-9 and TRBJ1-2, is DTGVSQNPRHKITKRGQNVTFRCDPISEHNRLYWYRQTLGQGPEFLTYFQNEAQLEKSRLLSDRFSAERPKGSFSTLEIQRTEQGDSAMYLCASSSVRLDYGYTFGSGTRLTVV.

This chain links TRBV5-1 with TRBJ2-7; 8 nucleotides agree with TRBD1. Germline trimming cut 3 bases from V and 3 bases from J; bases unmatched to any gene: 5. The CDR3 runs 14 residues. Per germline, CDR1 SGHRS and CDR2 YFSETQ. CDR3 region: CASSSLGQVYEQYF. CDR3 in DNA: TGCGCCAGCAGCTCACTGGGACAGGTCTACGAGCAGTACTTC.

This clonotype has just a few counts. This chain connects TRBV19 to TRBJ2-7; 8 nucleotides agree with TRBD2. Germline values: CDR1 LNHDA, CDR2 SQIVND (reference sequence). The CDR3 has 14 amino acids. Trimming removed 5 bases from V and 2 bases from J; junction bases left unmatched: 5. CDR3: CASSPSGGPYEQYF. The CDR3 DNA is TGTGCCAGTAGTCCAAGCGGGGGACCCTACGAGCAGTACTTC.

At least ten counts were recorded for this clonotype. V gene TRBV20-1 combines with J gene TRBJ2-6; 7 nucleotides line up with TRBD1. This CDR3 comprises 16 residues. J lost 0 bases, V lost 0 bases, and 2 bases had no gene match. Germline V lookup: CDR1 DFQATT, CDR2 SNEGSKA (reference sequence). In nucleotides, the CDR3 is TGCAGTGCTAGAGAGGGACAGACCTCTGGGGCCAACGTCCTGACTTTC. Protein: CSAREGQTSGANVLTF.

This chain links TRBV10-3 with TRBJ1-1; no clear D. V lost 3 bases and J lost 8, with 4 bases in between. This CDR3 is 10 amino acids long. Germline CDR1 is ENHRY and CDR2 is SYGVKD. The CDR3 DNA is TGTGCCATCAGTGAATGGGAAGCTTTCTTT. As protein: CAISEWEAFF.

The V and J genes are TRBV15 and TRBJ1-2; 7 nucleotides match TRBD1. Germline V gene data show CDR1 as LNHNV and CDR2 as YYDKDF (reference sequence). This CDR3 is built from 16 residues. After removal of 0 bases from V and 6 bases from J, the junction contained 10 bases not matched to a gene. The CDR3 sequence is CATSRDEVTGSDGYTF. CDR3 sequence (DNA): TGTGCCACCAGCAGAGACGAGGTGACAGGGTCGGATGGCTACACCTTC.

About this clonotype: This may come from a read error, since a much larger clone is one base off. The missing conserved phenylalanine or tryptophan at the end of this CDR3 makes a read error likely. The chain employs TRBV4-1 and TRBJ1-3; D unclear. CDR3 length equals 16 residues. V was trimmed by 0 bases and J by 4 bases, leaving 13 bases between them. Germline lookup yields CDR1 MGHRA and CDR2 YSYEKL. Here the CDR3 reads CASSQDGPAWGNTIYS. CDR3 coding DNA: TGCGCCAGCAGCCAAGACGGTCCCGCTTGGGGAAACACCATATATTCT.

In nucleotides, the CDR3 is TGTGCCAGCAGCTCCGCAGGACTGGGCGGGAGGGTTCACGAGCAGTACTTC. As protein: CASSSAGLGGRVHEQYF. The rearrangement links TRBV11-2 to TRBJ2-7, with TRBD2 identical over 9 bases. V lost 4 bases to trimming and J lost 5 bases; unmatched junction nucleotides: 15. Per the germline V gene, CDR1 is SGHAT and CDR2 is FQNNGV. This CDR3 contains 17 residues.

This clonotype turned up a few times. V usage is TRBV7-2 and J usage is TRBJ2-2; no firm D call. The CDR3 consists of 12 residues. V gave up 8 bases and J gave up 5 bases, with 9 bases separating them. The germline V gene has CDR1 SGHTA and CDR2 FQGNSA. CDR3 in DNA: TGTGCCAGCGGGCCCCTGACCGGGGAGCTGTTTTTT. Its translation: CASGPLTGELFF.

To note about this clonotype: The junction departs from the called germline gene at one end, perhaps through a read error. The chain joins TRBV13 to TRBJ2-3; 8 nucleotides match TRBD2. Germline lookup yields CDR1 PRHDT and CDR2 FYEKMQ (reference sequence). The CDR3 has 18 amino acids. CDR3 loop: CACSVHPGGGPSTDTQYF. In DNA form, the CDR3 reads TGTGCCTGCAGCGTCCACCCGGGCGGGGGGCCCAGCACAGACACGCAGTATTTT.

This clonotype was seen at least ten times. The genes are TRBV4-2 and TRBJ2-7; the match to TRBD1 covers 8 bases. The CDR3 is 18 amino acids. The germline V gene encodes CDR1 LGHNA and CDR2 YNFKEQ. The V and J ends lost 2 bases and 4 bases, in that order; junction bases with no gene match: 16. Here the CDR3 DNA reads TGTGCCAGCAGCCAAAGGGGTGGTGGCGGGACAGGTCGTTACGAGCAGTACTTC. Translated, it gives CASSQRGGGGTGRYEQYF.

Here the CDR3 reads CSAQDRTYEQYF. In DNA form, the CDR3 reads TGCAGTGCGCAAGACAGGACCTACGAGCAGTACTTC. The V call is TRBV20-1, the J call TRBJ2-7; maybe TRBD1 (6 bases). This CDR3 has 12 amino acids. V lost 6 bases and J 2 bases, leaving 11 bases between the germline ends. Germline CDR1 reads DFQATT; CDR2 reads SNEGSKA (reference sequence).

This clonotype was counted many times. V usage is TRBV6-5 and J usage is TRBJ2-3, with D maybe TRBD1 (7 bases). CDR1 MNHEY and CDR2 SVGAGI come from the germline V gene. CDR3 length equals 12 residues. V shed 6 bases and J shed 11 bases, with 15 bases lying between them. The CDR3 DNA is TGTGCCAGCAGACCCCCCCAGGGGGGGCAGTATTTT. Encoded protein: CASRPPQGGQYF.

This clonotype was observed at least ten times. Being one base from a much bigger clone, this may be a read error. V and J are TRBV10-3 and TRBJ1-3; D is perhaps TRBD1 (5 bases). Germline CDR1 ENHRY, CDR2 SYGVKD. CDR3 length: 16 amino acids. The CDR3 spells CAISEGRGGSGNTIHF. In DNA, the CDR3 is TGTGCCATCAGTGAGGGTAGGGGAGGCTCTGGAAACACCATACATTTT.

The J gene is TRBJ2-2, the V gene TRBV5-1; the D gene is possibly TRBD1 (5 bases). The CDR3 length is 15 residues. V was pared by 1 base and J by 0 bases, with 7 bases between. CDR1 and CDR2 (germline): SGHRS, YFSETQ. CDR3 region: CASSLPGTNTGELFF. In DNA form, the CDR3 reads TGCGCCAGCAGCTTGCCAGGGACGAACACCGGGGAGCTGTTTTTT.

The chain carries TRBV7-8 and TRBJ2-7, with 8 bases lining up with TRBD2. The trim removed 0 bases at V and 6 bases at J, leaving 10 bases unmatched. This CDR3 is built from 16 residues. Germline assignment: CDR1 SGHVS and CDR2 FQNEAQ. CDR3: CASSLAGLDLPTEQYF. The CDR3 DNA follows: TGTGCCAGCAGCTTAGCGGGACTAGACCTCCCTACCGAGCAGTACTTC.

The V and J genes are TRBV7-2 and TRBJ2-2; D is possibly TRBD2 (5 bases). The germline V and J ends were trimmed by 5 bases and 4 bases, with 20 bases remaining between them. The CDR3 length is 17 residues. In germline, CDR1 is SGHTA, CDR2 FQGNSA. The CDR3 DNA sequence: TGTGCCAGCAGCCAAGAGGCCTTTGGCCGGGGCACCGGGGAGCTGTTTTTT. It is translated as CASSQEAFGRGTGELFF.

This chain links TRBV29-1 with TRBJ2-1; D may correspond to TRBD1 or TRBD2 (5 bases each). Deletions cut 0 bases from V and 3 bases from J, with 12 bases between. Germline V gene lookup returns CDR1 SQVTM and CDR2 ANQGSEA. The CDR3 has 15 residues. The CDR3 sequence: CSVEERGQRYNEQFF. The CDR3 DNA reads TGCAGCGTTGAAGAGAGGGGCCAGCGCTACAATGAGCAGTTCTTC.